This is a list of T cell receptor beta chains from one sample in a study of blood T cells in healthy people across ages. TCRdb itself ran the 5' RACE reads through MiXCR, one entry per CDR3 protein. The table has around 800,000 distinct CDR3 sequences, roughly 25% seen once; the top ten hold 3%. The sample also formed part of further work on T cells of mothers and their children.

Specimen: blood. The receptors originated from a boy aged 5-17 years in good health. The CDR3 runs from the conserved cysteine through the conserved F or W. Fields, in order: V gene, clone size, D gene, J gene, CDR3 DNA, CDR3 protein. A D gene is named only where the DNA matches it firmly. Clone size is given for some rows only: seen once, a few or many times, or a class if the clone is expanded.

v_gene: TRBV7-2
abundance: -
d_gene: -
j_gene: TRBJ2-7
CDR3nt: TGTGCCAGCAGACAGAAGGGCACTTTCGCCTACGAGCAGTACTTC
CDR3aa: CASRQKGTFAYEQYF

v_gene: TRBV3-1
abundance: few
d_gene: -
j_gene: TRBJ2-4
CDR3nt: TGTGCCAGCAGCCAAGACGAGTTGAGGCAAGCCAAAAACATTCAGTACTTC
CDR3aa: CASSQDELRQAKNIQYF

v_gene: TRBV9
abundance: -
d_gene: TRBD1
j_gene: TRBJ1-1
CDR3nt: TGTGCCAGCAGCGTCCAGGGGGCTCCCTCCGACACTGAAGCTTTCTTT
CDR3aa: CASSVQGAPSDTEAFF

v_gene: TRBV29-1
abundance: -
d_gene: -
j_gene: TRBJ2-5
CDR3nt: TGCAGCGTTGAACGGCAGGGAGAGACCCAGTACTTC
CDR3aa: CSVERQGETQYF

v_gene: TRBV7-3
abundance: few
d_gene: -
j_gene: TRBJ2-3
CDR3nt: TGTGCCAGCAGCTTAGGACTACGGCCAGATACGCAGTATTTT
CDR3aa: CASSLGLRPDTQYF

v_gene: TRBV3-1
abundance: many
d_gene: -
j_gene: TRBJ1-1
CDR3nt: TGTGCCAGCAGCCAAAATCCGCAGGAAACATTGAACACTGAAGCTTTCTTT
CDR3aa: CASSQNPQETLNTEAFF

v_gene: TRBV20-1
abundance: -
d_gene: TRBD2
j_gene: TRBJ2-2
CDR3nt: TGCAGTGCCCTAACGGGGGGGCATGGCGGGGAGCTGTTTTTT
CDR3aa: CSALTGGHGGELFF

v_gene: TRBV27
abundance: few
d_gene: -
j_gene: TRBJ2-7
CDR3nt: TGTGCCAGCAGGCCACGGGTCAGGGCGATGTACGAGCAGTACTTC
CDR3aa: CASRPRVRAMYEQYF

v_gene: TRBV30
abundance: -
d_gene: -
j_gene: TRBJ2-1
CDR3nt: TGTGCCTCATCGCGGGGATATGAGCAGTTCTTC
CDR3aa: CASSRGYEQFF

v_gene: TRBV4-1
abundance: few
d_gene: -
j_gene: TRBJ2-7
CDR3nt: TGCGCCAGCAGCCGCGACACTAGACTCTACGAGCAGTACTTC
CDR3aa: CASSRDTRLYEQYF

v_gene: TRBV9
abundance: -
d_gene: -
j_gene: TRBJ2-1
CDR3nt: TGTGCCAGCAGCGTAGATCCAGAGTGGCATGAGCAGTTCTTC
CDR3aa: CASSVDPEWHEQFF

v_gene: TRBV30
abundance: -
d_gene: -
j_gene: TRBJ2-3
CDR3nt: TGTGCCTGGAGTAGCCCAAGGACAGGGAGGGTTACGCAGTATTTT
CDR3aa: CAWSSPRTGRVTQYF

v_gene: TRBV5-1
abundance: few
d_gene: -
j_gene: TRBJ2-1
CDR3nt: TGCGCCAGCCGCCGGTTTGAGGGCGCTTACAATGAGCAGTTCTTC
CDR3aa: CASRRFEGAYNEQFF

v_gene: TRBV19
abundance: -
d_gene: -
j_gene: TRBJ1-5
CDR3nt: TGTGCCAGTAACGCAGGCGGTGCCGTGACGCCCCAGCATTTT
CDR3aa: CASNAGGAVTPQHF

v_gene: TRBV6-6
abundance: -
d_gene: -
j_gene: TRBJ1-1
CDR3nt: TGTGCCAGCAGTTACGCGTCCACAGGGAGTGGGGCTGAAGCTTTCTTT
CDR3aa: CASSYASTGSGAEAFF

v_gene: TRBV5-1
abundance: few
d_gene: -
j_gene: TRBJ2-5
CDR3nt: TGCGCCAGCAGCTTGGGCGAAGGGCTGGAGACCCAGTACTTC
CDR3aa: CASSLGEGLETQYF

v_gene: TRBV27
abundance: -
d_gene: TRBD2
j_gene: TRBJ2-2
CDR3nt: TGTGCCAGCAATCTAGCGGCGAACACCGGGGAGCTGTTTTTT
CDR3aa: CASNLAANTGELFF

v_gene: TRBV13
abundance: -
d_gene: -
j_gene: TRBJ1-4
CDR3nt: TGTGCCAGCAGCTCTGCGACGGGACCTAATGAAAAACTGTTTTTT
CDR3aa: CASSSATGPNEKLFF

v_gene: TRBV3-1
abundance: few
d_gene: TRBD2
j_gene: TRBJ2-3
CDR3nt: TGTGCCAGCAGCCGTCGGGACTATCACACAGATACGCAGTATTTT
CDR3aa: CASSRRDYHTDTQYF

v_gene: TRBV12-3/TRBV12-4
abundance: -
d_gene: TRBD1
j_gene: TRBJ1-1
CDR3nt: TGTGCCAGCAGCTCGGGACAGCCCGACACTGAAGCTTTCTTT
CDR3aa: CASSSGQPDTEAFF

v_gene: TRBV29-1
abundance: -
d_gene: -
j_gene: TRBJ1-5
CDR3nt: TGCAGCGCACTAAACGGGACATATAGCAACCAGCCCCAGCATTTT
CDR3aa: CSALNGTYSNQPQHF

v_gene: TRBV18
abundance: -
d_gene: -
j_gene: TRBJ2-1
CDR3nt: TGTGCCAGCTCACCTCGGGACGGGACCTACAATGAGCAGTTCTTC
CDR3aa: CASSPRDGTYNEQFF

v_gene: TRBV7-3
abundance: -
d_gene: TRBD1
j_gene: TRBJ1-6
CDR3nt: TGTGCCAGCAGCAAAGGACAGGCTGGGAATTCACCCCTCCACTTT
CDR3aa: CASSKGQAGNSPLHF

v_gene: TRBV6-2/TRBV6-3
abundance: many
d_gene: -
j_gene: TRBJ2-6
CDR3nt: TGTGCCAGCAGTTACAGCTCTGGGGCCAACGTCCTGACTTTC
CDR3aa: CASSYSSGANVLTF

v_gene: TRBV27
abundance: -
d_gene: -
j_gene: TRBJ2-7
CDR3nt: TGTGCCAGCAGTCTCTCGGATAGGACCTACGAGCAGTACTTC
CDR3aa: CASSLSDRTYEQYF

v_gene: TRBV7-6
abundance: few
d_gene: TRBD1
j_gene: TRBJ2-1
CDR3nt: TGTGCCAGCAGCCCGTACGAAGGGGGCGCCTCCTACAATGAGCAGTTCTTC
CDR3aa: CASSPYEGGASYNEQFF

v_gene: TRBV5-1
abundance: few
d_gene: -
j_gene: TRBJ2-1
CDR3nt: TGCGCCAGCAGCACGCAGGGTGATCTCGGGAATGAGCAGTTCTTC
CDR3aa: CASSTQGDLGNEQFF

v_gene: TRBV2
abundance: few
d_gene: -
j_gene: TRBJ2-2
CDR3nt: TGTGCCAGCAGTGATGGGGGGCGCGGCACCGGGGAGCTGTTTTTT
CDR3aa: CASSDGGRGTGELFF

v_gene: TRBV24-1
abundance: many
d_gene: -
j_gene: TRBJ2-4
CDR3nt: TGTGCCACCAGTCCACAGGGTGAAAACATTCAGTACTTC
CDR3aa: CATSPQGENIQYF

v_gene: TRBV7-9
abundance: few
d_gene: -
j_gene: TRBJ1-2
CDR3nt: TGTGCCAGCAGCTTAGAAGCCGGAGCTAACTATGGCTACACCTTC
CDR3aa: CASSLEAGANYGYTF

v_gene: TRBV29-1
abundance: few
d_gene: TRBD1
j_gene: TRBJ2-7
CDR3nt: TGCAGCGTTGTTAGGGGATTTGGACAGGGCGGCTACGAGCAGTACTTC
CDR3aa: CSVVRGFGQGGYEQYF